These 6 T cell receptor beta chains originate from one sample sequenced in a study of blood T cell repertoires in COVID-19. Sequencing was performed with immunoSEQ multiplex PCR; in TCRdb, only in-frame clones are kept and a portion is missing. This sample yields approximately 150,000 clones, of which 80% to 90% are seen a single time; about 17% belongs to the top ten. The sample was peripheral blood. Receptors originate from a man in his fifties or sixties with active or convalescent COVID-19.

The genes are TRBV12-5 and TRBJ2-1, with 10 bases that match TRBD2. The J segment lost 7 bases and the V segment lost 2 bases, leaving 2 bases of the junction unmatched. The V gene's germline CDR1 is LGHNT and CDR2 FRNRAP. The CDR3 extends over 14 amino acids. In DNA form, the CDR3 reads TGTGCTAGTGGTTTGAGCGGGGGGGCGAATGAGCAGTTCTTC. Translated: CASGLSGGANEQFF.

The rearrangement links TRBV5-1 to TRBJ2-3; D remains ambiguous. The CDR3 extends over 14 amino acids. Germline assignment: CDR1 SGHRS and CDR2 YFSETQ. With 1 base removed from V and 6 bases from J, the gap between germline ends came to 12 bases. The CDR3 nucleotides read TGCGCCAGCAGCTTGCAATCAGGCCTGGATACGCAGTATTTT. It yields the protein CASSLQSGLDTQYF.

The V and J genes are TRBV10-3 and TRBJ2-7, with TRBD1 matching over 8 bases. Per germline, CDR1 ENHRY and CDR2 SYGVKD. The V segment lost 4 bases and the J segment 3 bases; nucleotides outside the gene matches: 5. The CDR3 is 14 amino acids. The CDR3 nucleotides are TGTGCCATCAGTGCACAGGGGGAAGGCTACGAGCAGTACTTC. It is translated as CAISAQGEGYEQYF.

This sequence joins TRBV10-3 and TRBJ2-1; weak D call: TRBD1 (7 bases). The V end lost 10 bases, the J end lost 8 bases, and 21 bases lay between the germline ends. The CDR3 is made up of 14 amino acids. Germline CDR1 reads ENHRY; CDR2 reads SYGVKD. The CDR3 sequence: CASKLGRQGDEQFF. The CDR3 region has the DNA TGTGCCAGCAAACTCGGGAGACAGGGCGATGAGCAGTTCTTC.

V and J are TRBV5-5 and TRBJ1-4; weak D call: TRBD1 (6 bases). The CDR3 is 14 residues long. Germline V gene sequence: CDR1 SGHKS, CDR2 YYEKEE (reference sequence). The ends were cut back, 2 bases at V and 7 bases at J, with 12 bases in the middle. CDR3 loop: CASSFTDSPEKLFF. Here the CDR3 DNA reads TGTGCCAGCAGCTTTACGGACAGCCCTGAAAAACTGTTTTTT.

The chain is built from TRBV27 and TRBJ2-3; the D gene is possibly TRBD2 (5 bases). Germline values: CDR1 MNHEY, CDR2 SMNVEV (reference sequence). V gave up 2 bases and J gave up 2 bases, with 11 bases separating them. This CDR3 comprises 15 residues. The CDR3 here is CASSLRGPFTDTQYF. The CDR3 DNA is TGTGCCAGCAGTTTAAGAGGGCCTTTCACAGATACGCAGTATTTT.